This T cell receptor (beta chain) originates from a study of T-cell memory formation after mild COVID-19. Study details: Largely, the TCR clusters proved donor specific.

There are a few counts of this clonotype. Its target is unknown. TCRdb re-derived calls from the 5' RACE reads in MiXCR, one entry per CDR3 protein. The sample lists fewer than 600,000 distinct CDR3 sequences; about 20% were seen once. The V and J ends lost 4 bases and 3 bases respectively, with 11 bases between them. Germline CDR1 SGHRS, CDR2 YFSETQ. The CDR3 extends over 14 amino acids. Study outcomes and limitations: Prior to infection, memory already included some responding clones, suggesting cross-reactive memory joined.

Sequencing input: PBMCs or a T cell subset sorted from them (not recorded which). This TCR came from an adult woman who had mild COVID-19 (a few samples of this study predate the infection). Cell type and time point are not known. The V and J genes are TRBV5-1 and TRBJ2-1, with D uncertain. The CDR3 region has the DNA TGCGCCAGCAGCCCTGCGAACGTCTACAATGAGCAGTTCTTC. Protein: CASSPANVYNEQFF. The whole variable domain, filled in from reference TRBV5-1 and TRBJ2-1, reads KAGVTQTPRYLIKTRGQQVTLSCSPISGHRSVSWYQQTPGQGLQFLFEYFSETQRNKGNFPGRFSGRQFSNSRSEMNVSTLELGDSALYLCASSPANVYNEQFFGPGTRLTVL.